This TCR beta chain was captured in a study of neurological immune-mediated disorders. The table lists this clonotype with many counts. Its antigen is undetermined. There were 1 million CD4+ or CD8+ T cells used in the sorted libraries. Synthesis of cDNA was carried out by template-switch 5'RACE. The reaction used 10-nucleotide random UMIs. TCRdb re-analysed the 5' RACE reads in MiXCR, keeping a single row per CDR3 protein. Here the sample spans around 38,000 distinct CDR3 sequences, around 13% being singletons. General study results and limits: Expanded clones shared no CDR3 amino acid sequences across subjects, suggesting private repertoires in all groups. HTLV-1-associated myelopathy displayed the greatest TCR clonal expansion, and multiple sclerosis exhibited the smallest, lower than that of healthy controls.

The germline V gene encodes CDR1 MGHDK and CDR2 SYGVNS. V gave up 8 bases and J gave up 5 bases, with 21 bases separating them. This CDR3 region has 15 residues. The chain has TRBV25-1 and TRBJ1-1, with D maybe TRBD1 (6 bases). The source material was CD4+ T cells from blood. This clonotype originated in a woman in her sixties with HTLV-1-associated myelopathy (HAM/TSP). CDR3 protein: CASRRETGSATEAFF. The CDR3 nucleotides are TGTGCCAGCCGGAGAGAAACAGGGTCTGCGACTGAAGCTTTCTTT.